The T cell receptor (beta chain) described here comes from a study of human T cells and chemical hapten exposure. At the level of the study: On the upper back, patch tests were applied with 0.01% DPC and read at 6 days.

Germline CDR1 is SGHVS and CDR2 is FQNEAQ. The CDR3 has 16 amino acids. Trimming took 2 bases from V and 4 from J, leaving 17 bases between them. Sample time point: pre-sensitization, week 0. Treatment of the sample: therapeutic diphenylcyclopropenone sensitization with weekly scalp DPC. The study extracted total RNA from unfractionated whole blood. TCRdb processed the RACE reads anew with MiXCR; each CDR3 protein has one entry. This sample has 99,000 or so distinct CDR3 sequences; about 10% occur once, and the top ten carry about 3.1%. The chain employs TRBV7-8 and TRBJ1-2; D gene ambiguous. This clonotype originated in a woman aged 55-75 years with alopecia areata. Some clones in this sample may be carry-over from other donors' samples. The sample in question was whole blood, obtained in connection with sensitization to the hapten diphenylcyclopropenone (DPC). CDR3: CASSLSGWRAIYGYTF. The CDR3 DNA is TGTGCCAGCAGCTTATCCGGTTGGCGGGCGATCTATGGCTACACCTTC.